This T cell receptor (beta chain) was sequenced in a study of T cells in Graves' hyperthyroidism and ophthalmopathy. Broader study findings: Onset of ophthalmopathy came a median around 6.5 months after the model predicted it.

There are many counts of this clonotype. Its specificity is unknown. Per germline, CDR1 KGHDR and CDR2 SFDVKD. This CDR3 comprises 17 residues. V was shortened by 0 bases and J by 6 bases, with 16 bases between the two germline ends. Amplified regions were TCR beta CDR3 sequences from RNA transcripts. Carried out on the TCR CDR3, a first-round RT-PCR used the HTBI primer set. TCRdb re-analysed the multiplex PCR reads in MiXCR, keeping a single row per CDR3 protein. The repertoire holds 530,000 or so distinct CDR3 sequences, with about 43% as singletons. V is TRBV24-1 and J is TRBJ2-2; maybe TRBD1 (6 bases). The specimen was peripheral blood or thyroid tissue (not recorded which). The receptor comes from a woman younger than 30 with Graves' hyperthyroidism. The CDR3 protein is CATSDLFGGGEAGELFF. DNA of the CDR3: TGTGCCACCAGTGATTTGTTTGGGGGCGGCGAGGCCGGGGAGCTGTTTTTT.